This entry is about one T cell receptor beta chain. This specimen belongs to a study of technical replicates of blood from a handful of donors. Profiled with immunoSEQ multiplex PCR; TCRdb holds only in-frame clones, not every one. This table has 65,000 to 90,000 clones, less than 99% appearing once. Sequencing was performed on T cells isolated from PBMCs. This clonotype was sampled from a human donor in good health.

CDR3 DNA: TGTGCCAGCAGCCTAGGACAGGGGGCGGAGACCCAGTACTTC. Translating it yields CASSLGQGAETQYF. The chain is built from TRBV5-6 and TRBJ2-5, with 11 bases that match TRBD1. The trim removed 4 bases at V and 5 bases at J, leaving 4 bases unmatched. CDR1 is SGHDT and CDR2 is YYEEEE in the germline V gene. The CDR3 is 14 residues long.